Following are 25 T cell receptor beta chains from one sample sequenced in a study of T cell repertoires in cytomegalovirus infection. No antigen has been assigned to these receptors. TCRdb reprocessed the reads with MiXCR, giving one entry per CDR3 protein. The sample has some 560,000 distinct CDR3 sequences; roughly 43% are singletons. Source: cultured PBMCs, taken from culture after CMV antigen stimulation. Every receptor here comes from a human donor in good health (CMV status not recorded). Some clones in this sample may be carry-over from other donors' samples.

The rearrangement links TRBV20-1 to TRBJ2-2; the D gene is possibly TRBD2 (6 bases). Trimming removed 7 bases from V and 6 bases from J, with 15 bases in between. The CDR3 has 13 residues. The V gene's germline CDR1 is DFQATT and CDR2 SNEGSKA (reference sequence). The CDR3 coding sequence is TGCAGTGTCGGTCGTCCGGGGGCCGGGGAGCTGTTTTTT. It specifies CSVGRPGAGELFF.

This clonotype was observed a few times. The CDR3 sequence is CASSTRTGAYEQYF. In DNA, the CDR3 is TGTGCCAGCAGCACGCGGACAGGGGCCTACGAGCAGTACTTC. This chain connects TRBV7-2 to TRBJ2-7; the match to TRBD1 covers 9 bases. The CDR3 is 14 residues long. Germline V gene data show CDR1 as SGHTA and CDR2 as FQGNSA. V gave up 5 bases and J gave up 2 bases; unmatched junction bases: 4.

The chain carries TRBV7-8 and TRBJ2-1, with 7 bases fitting TRBD1. CDR1 is SGHVS and CDR2 is FQNEAQ in the germline V gene. CDR3 length: 19 amino acids. V lost 1 base and J lost 6; bases outside the gene matches: 18. This CDR3 is CASSLESPWVKGALNEQFF. CDR3 DNA: TGTGCCAGCAGCTTAGAATCCCCGTGGGTGAAGGGGGCCCTCAATGAGCAGTTCTTC.

The table lists this clonotype with many counts. V gene TRBV12-3 or TRBV12-4 combines with J gene TRBJ1-6; D perhaps matches TRBD1 (5 bases). V gave up 5 bases and J gave up 7 bases, with 12 bases separating them. The CDR3 spans 14 residues. CDR3 DNA sequence: TGTGCCAGCAGTCCCTCAGGGTTGAATTCACCCCTCCACTTT. Encoded protein: CASSPSGLNSPLHF.

The chain recombines TRBV5-1 with TRBJ2-3; D is ambiguous. V was shortened by 5 bases and J by 6 bases, with 10 bases between the two germline ends. The CDR3 sequence is 12 residues long. Germline V CDR1 and CDR2: SGHRS, YFSETQ. The DNA for the CDR3 is TGCGCCAGCAGGCCCAACCGGGATACGCAGTATTTT. It translates to CASRPNRDTQYF.

The chain carries TRBV6-2 or TRBV6-3 and TRBJ1-2; D is undetermined. Trimming stripped 1 base from V and 8 bases from J, with 14 bases between. The length of the CDR3 is 14 residues. Germline CDR1 reads MNHEY; CDR2 reads SVGEGT. The CDR3 nucleotides are TGTGCCAGCAGTTACTTTTCATCGGGGATCGGCTACACCTTC. It specifies CASSYFSSGIGYTF.

Only a few counts were recorded for this clonotype. The chain joins TRBV7-2 to TRBJ2-7; the D gene is possibly TRBD2 (6 bases). Germline V gene lookup returns CDR1 SGHTA and CDR2 FQGNSA. The germline V and J ends were trimmed by 3 bases and 2 bases, with 11 bases remaining between them. CDR3 length: 14 amino acids. This CDR3 is CASSLAGITYEQYF. CDR3 bases: TGTGCCAGCAGCTTGGCGGGGATCACCTACGAGCAGTACTTC.

J is TRBJ1-1 and V is TRBV6-2 or TRBV6-3; D uncertain. The CDR3 length is 13 residues. Germline CDR1 and CDR2: MNHEY and SVGEGT. V was trimmed by 6 bases and J by 7 bases, leaving 15 bases between them. The CDR3 nucleotides are TGTGCCAGCAGCATGGCGGGCGTTAATGAAGCTTTCTTT. It translates to CASSMAGVNEAFF.

This sequence joins TRBV4-2 and TRBJ2-2; D ambiguous. CDR3 size: 17 residues. V was clipped by 0 bases and J by 5 bases, with 16 bases between them. CDR1 is LGHNA, CDR2 YNFKEQ, per germline. The CDR3 spells CASSQEEAGMLTGELFF. DNA of the CDR3: TGTGCCAGCAGCCAAGAAGAGGCAGGAATGCTAACCGGGGAGCTGTTTTTT.

In its sample, this clonotype was seen a few times. The rearrangement uses TRBV6-5 and TRBJ1-1, with TRBD1 matching over 7 bases. Germline-derived CDR1 and CDR2 are MNHEY and SVGAGI. CDR3 length: 13 amino acids. V dropped 7 bases and J dropped 4; count of bases not matched to a gene: 6. Written as DNA, the CDR3 is TGTGCCAGCACCAGGGGGGGGTTCACTGAAGCTTTCTTT. This sequence encodes CASTRGGFTEAFF.

This clonotype was observed a few times. This chain uses TRBV5-6 with TRBJ2-3, with TRBD2 as a possible D gene (5 bases). The CDR3 spans 15 residues. The V end lost 1 base, the J end lost 0 bases, and 9 bases lay between the germline ends. Germline values: CDR1 SGHDT, CDR2 YYEEEE. The CDR3 DNA reads TGTGCCAGCAGCTTGTGGGAGTTTAGCACAGATACGCAGTATTTT. As protein: CASSLWEFSTDTQYF.

CDR3 protein: CASSLLGAGVEQFF. CDR3 DNA: TGCGCCAGCAGCCTGTTAGGAGCGGGAGTTGAGCAGTTCTTC. V usage is TRBV4-1 and J usage is TRBJ2-1; 8 nucleotides match TRBD2. V was clipped by 4 bases and J by 9 bases; unmatched bases: 8. The CDR3 sequence is 14 residues long. Germline-derived CDR1 and CDR2 are MGHRA and YSYEKL.

The chain joins TRBV28 to TRBJ2-1, with D hard to call. Per germline, CDR1 MDHEN and CDR2 SYDVKM. The V gene lost 5 bases and the J gene lost 10 bases, with 15 bases spanning the gap. This CDR3 is built from 13 residues. CDR3 sequence (DNA): TGTGCCAGCAGTACCCAGACACGTCGCGAGCAGTTCTTC. Translated: CASSTQTRREQFF.

A note on this clonotype: Since a much larger clone is just one base distant, this may be a read error. This sequence joins TRBV11-2 and TRBJ2-7; tentatively, D is TRBD1 (6 bases). The CDR3 loop spans 13 amino acids. With 5 bases removed from V and 0 bases from J, the gap between germline ends came to 8 bases. Germline values: CDR1 SGHAT, CDR2 FQNNGV. Here the CDR3 reads CASSQQGSYEQYF. The CDR3 DNA sequence: TGTGCCAGCAGCCAACAGGGCTCCTACGAGCAGTACTTC.

The J gene is TRBJ1-5, the V gene TRBV20-1, with no clear D. CDR3 length equals 15 residues. Looked up from germline, CDR1 is DFQATT and CDR2 is SNEGSKA (reference sequence). Trimming took 2 bases from V and 4 from J, leaving 15 bases between them. The CDR3 region is CSARTVPGLNQPQHF. In DNA form, the CDR3 reads TGCAGTGCTAGAACGGTGCCAGGACTTAATCAGCCCCAGCATTTT.

This clonotype has only one observation. The J gene is TRBJ1-2, the V gene TRBV12-5; a weak D match, TRBD1 (6 bases). CDR3 size: 14 residues. V lost 8 bases, J lost 3 bases, and 16 bases lay in between. Looked up from germline, CDR1 is LGHNT and CDR2 is FRNRAP. The DNA for the CDR3 is TGTGCTAGTTCCATACAGGGCAACTACTATGGCTACACCTTC. Protein product: CASSIQGNYYGYTF.

The V gene is TRBV11-2, the J gene TRBJ2-7; D is unresolved. V was cut by 5 bases and J by 7 bases, with 6 bases left in between. Germline assignment: CDR1 SGHAT and CDR2 FQNNGV. The CDR3 runs 10 residues. This CDR3 reads CASSLREQYF. CDR3 sequence (DNA): TGTGCCAGCAGCCTCAGGGAGCAGTACTTC.

This clonotype was seen many times. The chain carries TRBV7-9 and TRBJ2-5; D not certain. The CDR3 extends over 11 amino acids. Germline V CDR1 and CDR2: SEHNR, FQNEAQ (reference sequence). The V gene lost 4 bases and the J gene lost 5 bases, with 5 bases spanning the gap. The CDR3 DNA is TGTGCCAGCAGCTCGTGGGAGACCCAGTACTTC. Protein sequence: CASSSWETQYF.

Notes on this clonotype: The junction departs from the called germline gene at one end, perhaps through a read error. The chain couples TRBV11-2 to TRBJ1-6; the match to TRBD1 covers 8 bases. CDR1 is SGHAT, CDR2 FQNNGV, per germline. This CDR3 comprises 12 residues. DNA of the CDR3: TGTGCCAGCAGCTTAGATCGGGCGGGACAGGAATTT. It codes for CASSLDRAGQEF. Using reference TRBV11-2 and TRBJ1-6 for the parts outside the CDR3, the full variable domain is EAGVAQSPRYKIIEKRQSVAFWCNPISGHATLYWYQQILGQGPKLLIQFQNNGVVDDSQLPKDRFSAERLKGVDSTLKIQPAKLEDSAVYLCASSLDRAGQEFGNGTRLTVT.

V gene TRBV11-2 combines with J gene TRBJ2-7; TRBD2 matches at 12 bases. The CDR3 loop spans 14 amino acids. Per the germline V gene, CDR1 is SGHAT and CDR2 is FQNNGV. The ends lost 6 bases at V and 2 bases at J; junction bases unmatched: 2. Here the CDR3 DNA reads TGTGCCAGCAGTTGGACTAGCGGGACCTACGAGCAGTACTTC. Residues: CASSWTSGTYEQYF.

This clonotype appeared a few times. The chain recombines TRBV11-2 with TRBJ1-5; tentatively, D is TRBD1 (6 bases). The CDR3 sequence is 14 residues long. V was shortened by 0 bases and J by 5 bases, with 8 bases between the two germline ends. Germline assignment: CDR1 SGHAT and CDR2 FQNNGV. CDR3 sequence: CASSLDPGDQPQHF. The CDR3, as DNA: TGTGCCAGCAGCTTAGATCCAGGGGATCAGCCCCAGCATTTT. The full variable domain, its missing parts supplied by reference TRBV11-2 and TRBJ1-5, is EAGVAQSPRYKIIEKRQSVAFWCNPISGHATLYWYQQILGQGPKLLIQFQNNGVVDDSQLPKDRFSAERLKGVDSTLKIQPAKLEDSAVYLCASSLDPGDQPQHFGDGTRLSIL.

A few counts support this clonotype. The chain employs TRBV6-5 and TRBJ2-7, with 9 bases identical to TRBD1. The CDR3 runs to 14 residues. From germline, CDR1 is MNHEY and CDR2 SVGAGI. Trimming at V came to 6 bases and at J to 5 bases, leaving 8 bases not matched to a gene. The CDR3 DNA follows: TGTGCCAGCAGATCGACAGGGGGAGGGGACGAGCAGTACTTC. Encoded protein: CASRSTGGGDEQYF.

This rearrangement joins TRBV6-1 to TRBJ2-1, with 8 bases identical to TRBD2. Losses at the gene ends were 10 bases for V and 1 base for J; bases not matched to a gene: 9. Germline CDR1 MNHNS, CDR2 SASEGT. This CDR3 is 15 amino acids long. The CDR3 DNA reads as TGTGCCACCCGACGGGGGGGCAGTTCCTACAATGAGCAGTTCTTC. The encoded protein is CATRRGGSSYNEQFF.

Comment on this clonotype: One junction end disagrees with the germline gene, perhaps due to a read error. The chain recombines TRBV20-1 with TRBJ1-2, with D unclear. CDR3 length: 12 residues. Germline CDR1 and CDR2: DFQATT and SNEGSKA (reference sequence). This CDR3 is CSTRHPDYGYTF. CDR3 bases: TGCAGTACTAGACACCCGGACTATGGCTACACCTTC.

This clonotype was found a few times. V gene TRBV11-2 combines with J gene TRBJ1-6; D unclear. The germline V gene has CDR1 SGHAT and CDR2 FQNNGV. The CDR3 extends over 14 amino acids. The V end lost 8 bases, the J end lost 1 base, and 9 bases lay between the germline ends. The CDR3 loop is CASGGSSYNSPLHF. The CDR3 nucleotides read TGTGCCAGCGGCGGGTCGTCCTATAATTCACCCCTCCACTTT.